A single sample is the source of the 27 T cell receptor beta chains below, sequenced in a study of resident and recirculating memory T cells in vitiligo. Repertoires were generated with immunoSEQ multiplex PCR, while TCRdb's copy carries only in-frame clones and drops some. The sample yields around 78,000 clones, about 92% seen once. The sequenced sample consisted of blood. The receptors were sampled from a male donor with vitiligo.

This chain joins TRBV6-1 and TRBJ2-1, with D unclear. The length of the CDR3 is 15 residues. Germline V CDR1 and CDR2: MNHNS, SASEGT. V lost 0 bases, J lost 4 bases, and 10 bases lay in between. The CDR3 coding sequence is TGTGCCAGCAGTGAAGCGAGCTACTATTACAATGAGCAGTTCTTC. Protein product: CASSEASYYYNEQFF.

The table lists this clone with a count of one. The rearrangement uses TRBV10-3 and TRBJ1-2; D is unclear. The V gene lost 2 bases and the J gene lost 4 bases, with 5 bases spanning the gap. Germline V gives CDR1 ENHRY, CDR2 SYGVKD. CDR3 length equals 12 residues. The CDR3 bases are TGTGCCATCAGTGAGCCAGGCTATGGCTACACCTTC. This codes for CAISEPGYGYTF.

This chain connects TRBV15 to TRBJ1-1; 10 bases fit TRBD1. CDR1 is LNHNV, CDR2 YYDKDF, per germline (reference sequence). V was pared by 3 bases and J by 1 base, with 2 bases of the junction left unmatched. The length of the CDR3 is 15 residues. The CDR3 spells CATSRDRGTNTEAFF. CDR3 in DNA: TGTGCCACCAGCAGGGACAGGGGGACGAACACTGAAGCTTTCTTT.

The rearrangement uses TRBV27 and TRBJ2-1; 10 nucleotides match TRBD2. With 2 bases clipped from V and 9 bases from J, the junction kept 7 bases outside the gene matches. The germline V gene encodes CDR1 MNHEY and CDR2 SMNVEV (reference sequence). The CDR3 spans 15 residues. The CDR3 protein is CASSLGGLAVPEQFF. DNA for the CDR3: TGTGCCAGCAGTTTAGGTGGACTAGCGGTCCCTGAGCAGTTCTTC.

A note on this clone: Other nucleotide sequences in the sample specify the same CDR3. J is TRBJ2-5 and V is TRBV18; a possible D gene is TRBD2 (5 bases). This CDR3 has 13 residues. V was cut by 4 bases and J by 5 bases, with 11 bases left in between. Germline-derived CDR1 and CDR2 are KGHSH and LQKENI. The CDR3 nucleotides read TGTGCCAGCTCACTACCGGGCGGGGAGACCCAGTACTTC. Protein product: CASSLPGGETQYF.

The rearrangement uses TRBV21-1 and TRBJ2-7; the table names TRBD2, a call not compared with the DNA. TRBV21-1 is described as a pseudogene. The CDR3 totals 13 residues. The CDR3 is CASSSRTSYEQYF. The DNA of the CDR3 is TGTGCCAGCAGCTCTCGCACTAGCTACGAGCAGTACTTC.

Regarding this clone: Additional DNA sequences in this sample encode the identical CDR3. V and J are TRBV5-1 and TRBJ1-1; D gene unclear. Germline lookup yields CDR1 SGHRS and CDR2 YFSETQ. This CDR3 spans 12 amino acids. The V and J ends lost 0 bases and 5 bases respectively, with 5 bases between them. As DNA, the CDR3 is TGCGCCAGCAGCTTGGGCAGGACTGAAGCTTTCTTT. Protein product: CASSLGRTEAFF.

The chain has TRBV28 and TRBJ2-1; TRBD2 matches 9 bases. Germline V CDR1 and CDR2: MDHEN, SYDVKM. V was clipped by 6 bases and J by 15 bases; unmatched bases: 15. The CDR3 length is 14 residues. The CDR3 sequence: CASRPFLAGGPLFF. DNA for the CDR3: TGTGCCAGCAGGCCATTTTTGGCGGGAGGGCCTCTGTTCTTC.

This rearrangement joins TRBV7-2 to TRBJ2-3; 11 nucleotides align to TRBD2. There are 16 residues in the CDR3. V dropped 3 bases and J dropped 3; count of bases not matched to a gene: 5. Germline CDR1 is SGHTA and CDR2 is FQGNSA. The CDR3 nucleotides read TGTGCCAGCAGCTTCCAAAGACTAGCGGGAACAGATACGCAGTATTTT. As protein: CASSFQRLAGTDTQYF.

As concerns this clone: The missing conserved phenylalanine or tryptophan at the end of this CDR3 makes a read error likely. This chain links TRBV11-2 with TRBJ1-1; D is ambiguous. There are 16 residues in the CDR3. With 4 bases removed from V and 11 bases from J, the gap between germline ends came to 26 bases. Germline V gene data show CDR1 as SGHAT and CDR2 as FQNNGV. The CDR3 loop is CASSSTRLRAALGAFS. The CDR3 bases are TGTGCCAGCAGCTCAACCCGCCTAAGGGCGGCCCTGGGGGCTTTCTCT.

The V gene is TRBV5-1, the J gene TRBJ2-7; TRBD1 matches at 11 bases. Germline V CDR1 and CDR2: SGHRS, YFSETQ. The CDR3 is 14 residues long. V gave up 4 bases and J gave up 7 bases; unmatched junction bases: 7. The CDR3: CASSLGQGAREQYF. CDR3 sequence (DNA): TGCGCCAGCAGCCTAGGACAGGGGGCGCGAGAGCAGTACTTC.

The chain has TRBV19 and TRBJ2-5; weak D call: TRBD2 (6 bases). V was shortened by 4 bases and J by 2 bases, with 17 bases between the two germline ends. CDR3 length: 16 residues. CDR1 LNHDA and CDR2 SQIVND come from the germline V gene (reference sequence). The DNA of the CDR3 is TGTGCCAGTAGTACCCGTCTATACGGGGGTCAAGAGACCCAGTACTTC. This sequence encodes CASSTRLYGGQETQYF.

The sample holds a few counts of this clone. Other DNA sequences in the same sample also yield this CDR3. The CDR3 coding sequence is TGTGCCAGCAGTGACAGGGGACAGCCCCAGCATTTT. It is translated as CASSDRGQPQHF. The chain joins TRBV2 to TRBJ1-5; maybe TRBD1 (6 bases). The germline CDR1 and CDR2 sequences are SNHLY and FYNNEI. The CDR3 is 12 residues long. Trimming stripped 3 bases from V and 7 bases from J, with 7 bases between.

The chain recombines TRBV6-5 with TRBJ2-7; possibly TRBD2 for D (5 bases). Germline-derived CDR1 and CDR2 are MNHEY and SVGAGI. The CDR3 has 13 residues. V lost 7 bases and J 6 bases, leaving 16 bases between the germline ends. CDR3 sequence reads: CASTSSGDREQYF. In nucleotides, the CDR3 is TGTGCCAGCACCTCTTCCGGGGATCGCGAGCAGTACTTC.

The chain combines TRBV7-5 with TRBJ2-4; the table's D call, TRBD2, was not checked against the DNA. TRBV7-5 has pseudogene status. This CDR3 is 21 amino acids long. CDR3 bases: TGTGTCAGAAGCTTTGGGGCTAGCGGGAGGACGCATAAACGGCCCAAAAACATTCAGTACTTC. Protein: CVRSFGASGRTHKRPKNIQYF.

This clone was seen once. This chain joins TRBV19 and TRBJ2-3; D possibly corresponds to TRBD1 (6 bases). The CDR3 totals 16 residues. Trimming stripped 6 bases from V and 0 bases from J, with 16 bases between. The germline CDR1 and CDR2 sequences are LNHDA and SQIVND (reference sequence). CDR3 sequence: CASSLPGHFSTDTQYF. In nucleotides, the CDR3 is TGTGCCAGTAGCCTGCCGGGACACTTTAGCACAGATACGCAGTATTTT.

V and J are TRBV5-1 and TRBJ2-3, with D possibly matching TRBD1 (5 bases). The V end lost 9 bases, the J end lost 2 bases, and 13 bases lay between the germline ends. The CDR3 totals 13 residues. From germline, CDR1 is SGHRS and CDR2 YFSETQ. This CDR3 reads CATQGQVTDTQYF. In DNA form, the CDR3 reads TGCGCCACCCAGGGCCAGGTCACAGATACGCAGTATTTT.

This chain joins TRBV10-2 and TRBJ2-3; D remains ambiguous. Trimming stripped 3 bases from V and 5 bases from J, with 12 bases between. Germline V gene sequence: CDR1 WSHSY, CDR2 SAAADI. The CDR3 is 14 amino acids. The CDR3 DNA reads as TGCGCCAGCAGTGAAAACGCGCCCGGAGATACGCAGTATTTT. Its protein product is CASSENAPGDTQYF.

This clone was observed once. The CDR3, as DNA: TGTGCCAGCGTAGCGGGACTATCCTACGAGCAGTACTTC. Amino acids: CASVAGLSYEQYF. This chain uses TRBV2 with TRBJ2-7; the match to TRBD2 covers 8 bases. J gave up 1 base and V 8 bases, and 4 bases lay outside the gene matches. CDR3 length equals 13 residues. Germline assignment: CDR1 SNHLY and CDR2 FYNNEI.

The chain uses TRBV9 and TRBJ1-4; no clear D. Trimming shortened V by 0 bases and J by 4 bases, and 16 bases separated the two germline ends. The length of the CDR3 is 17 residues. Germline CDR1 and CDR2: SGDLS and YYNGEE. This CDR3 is CASSVGPRQAINEKLFF. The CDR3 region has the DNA TGTGCCAGCAGCGTAGGCCCACGGCAGGCGATTAATGAAAAACTGTTTTTT.

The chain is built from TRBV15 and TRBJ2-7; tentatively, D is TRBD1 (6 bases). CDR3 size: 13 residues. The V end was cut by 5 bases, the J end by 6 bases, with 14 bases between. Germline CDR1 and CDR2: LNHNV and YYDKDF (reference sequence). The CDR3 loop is CATSGYRAPEQYF. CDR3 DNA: TGTGCCACCAGCGGTTACAGGGCCCCCGAGCAGTACTTC.

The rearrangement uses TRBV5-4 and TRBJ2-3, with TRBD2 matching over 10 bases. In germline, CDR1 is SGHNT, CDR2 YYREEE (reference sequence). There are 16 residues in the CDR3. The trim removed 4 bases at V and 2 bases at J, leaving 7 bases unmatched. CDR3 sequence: CASSGSGGGFTDTQYF. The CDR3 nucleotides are TGTGCCAGCAGCGGAAGCGGGGGGGGTTTCACAGATACGCAGTATTTT.

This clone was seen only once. The CDR3 nucleotides are TGTGCCACCAGCAGAGATGTAGGGGGCTTGAGCACTGAAGCTTTCTTT. This sequence encodes CATSRDVGGLSTEAFF. The chain carries TRBV15 and TRBJ1-1, with 7 nucleotides matching TRBD1. CDR1 and CDR2 (germline): LNHNV, YYDKDF (reference sequence). CDR3 length: 16 residues. V trimming: 0 bases; J trimming: 4 bases; junction bases outside the gene matches: 8.

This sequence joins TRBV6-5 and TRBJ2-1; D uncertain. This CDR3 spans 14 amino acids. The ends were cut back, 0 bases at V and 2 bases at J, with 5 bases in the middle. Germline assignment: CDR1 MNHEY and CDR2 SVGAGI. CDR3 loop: CASSYSRTYNEQFF. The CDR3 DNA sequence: TGTGCCAGCAGTTACTCGCGGACCTACAATGAGCAGTTCTTC.

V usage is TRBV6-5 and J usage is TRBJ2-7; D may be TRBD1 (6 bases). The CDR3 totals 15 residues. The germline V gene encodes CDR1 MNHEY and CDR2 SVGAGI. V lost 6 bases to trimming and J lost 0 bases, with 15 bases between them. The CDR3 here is CASRSAGTSSYEQYF. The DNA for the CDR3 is TGTGCCAGCAGATCGGCCGGGACAAGCTCCTACGAGCAGTACTTC.

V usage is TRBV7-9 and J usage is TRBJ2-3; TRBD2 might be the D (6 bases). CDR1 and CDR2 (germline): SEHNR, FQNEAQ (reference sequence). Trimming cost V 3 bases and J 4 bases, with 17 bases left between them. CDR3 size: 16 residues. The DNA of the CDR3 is TGTGCCAGCAGCTTGGGGTCCAGCGGGCTCTCAGATACGCAGTATTTT. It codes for CASSLGSSGLSDTQYF.

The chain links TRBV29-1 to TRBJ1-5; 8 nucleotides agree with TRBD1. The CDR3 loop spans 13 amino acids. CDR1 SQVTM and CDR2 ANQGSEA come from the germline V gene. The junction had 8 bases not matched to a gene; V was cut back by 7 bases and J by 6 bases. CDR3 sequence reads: CSAGQGGGQPQHF. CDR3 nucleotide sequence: TGCAGCGCCGGACAGGGTGGAGGTCAGCCCCAGCATTTT.